The 15 T cell receptor beta chains presented below share a single source sample, sequenced in a study of T cell responses to AZD1222 COVID-19 vaccine. TCRdb's copy holds only in-frame clones and misses some; the assay was immunoSEQ multiplex PCR. The profile shows 150,000 or so clones, 80% to 90% of them singletons. The starting material was peripheral blood, obtained on day 0 of AZD1222 vaccination. All receptors derive from an adult in good health.

The sample holds one count of this clone. The chain is built from TRBV2 and TRBJ1-1; D remains ambiguous. Trimming removed 7 bases at V and 2 bases at J, with 17 bases between. The CDR3 totals 15 residues. Germline V gene data show CDR1 as SNHLY and CDR2 as FYNNEI. The CDR3 is CASIRDTQANTEAFF. The CDR3 region has the DNA TGTGCCAGCATTCGAGACACCCAGGCCAACACTGAAGCTTTCTTT.

The J gene is TRBJ2-1, the V gene TRBV15; no firm D call. Germline lookup yields CDR1 LNHNV and CDR2 YYDKDF (reference sequence). V dropped 1 base and J dropped 6 bases, with 7 bases sitting between them. This CDR3 is built from 13 residues. CDR3: CATSRARSNEQFF. The CDR3 nucleotides read TGTGCCACCAGCAGAGCGCGCAGCAATGAGCAGTTCTTC.

This chain uses TRBV6-5 with TRBJ1-1; TRBD1 matches at 8 bases. The V segment lost 5 bases and the J segment 4 bases; nucleotides outside the gene matches: 6. Germline assignment: CDR1 MNHEY and CDR2 SVGAGI. The length of the CDR3 is 14 residues. CDR3 loop: CASSRSDRVTEAFF. CDR3 in DNA: TGTGCCAGCAGTCGGTCGGACAGGGTCACTGAAGCTTTCTTT.

The chain is built from TRBV5-5 and TRBJ1-6; no firm D call. Germline V gene sequence: CDR1 SGHKS, CDR2 YYEKEE (reference sequence). This CDR3 region has 19 residues. Trimming shortened V by 5 bases and J by 8 bases, and 29 bases separated the two germline ends. For the CDR3, the DNA is TGTGCCAGCAGTCTAACCGGCCTGAAAGCCCCATTCGTGGATTCACCCCTCCACTTT. Protein product: CASSLTGLKAPFVDSPLHF. Supplemented by reference TRBV5-5 and TRBJ1-6, the full variable domain reads DAGVTQSPTHLIKTRGQQVTLRCSPISGHKSVSWYQQVLGQGPQFIFQYYEKEERGRGNFPDRFSARQFPNYSSELNVNALLLGDSALYLCASSLTGLKAPFVDSPLHFGNGTRLTVT.

The chain recombines TRBV6-6 with TRBJ1-1; TRBD1 might be the D (5 bases). Germline lookup yields CDR1 MNHNY and CDR2 SVGAGI (reference sequence). This CDR3 is built from 15 residues. V was pared by 6 bases and J by 1 base, with 15 bases between. The CDR3 spells CASSLRGGSNTEAFF. The CDR3 nucleotides read TGTGCCAGCAGCCTCCGCGGGGGGTCGAACACTGAAGCTTTCTTT.

The gene calls are TRBV11-2 and TRBJ2-7; D is unclear. CDR3 length: 16 amino acids. Deletions cut 5 bases from V and 0 bases from J, with 17 bases between. CDR1 and CDR2 from the germline V gene are SGHAT and FQNNGV. DNA for the CDR3: TGTGCCAGCAGCCCATTAGGTCGGACCACCTCCTACGAGCAGTACTTC. Its protein is CASSPLGRTTSYEQYF.

The rearrangement uses TRBV6-2 or TRBV6-3 and TRBJ1-2; D gene uncertain. Trimming took off 2 bases at V and 6 bases at J, with 10 bases between the two ends. The CDR3 runs to 13 residues. Per germline, CDR1 MNHEY and CDR2 SVGEGT. The CDR3 sequence: CASSYVSVNGYTF. DNA of the CDR3: TGTGCCAGCAGTTACGTCAGCGTAAATGGCTACACCTTC.

This clone was observed a single time. The J gene is TRBJ2-7, the V gene TRBV18, with 8 positions matching TRBD2. Germline trimming cut 3 bases from V and 5 bases from J; bases unmatched to any gene: 9. Germline V lookup: CDR1 KGHSH, CDR2 LQKENI. CDR3 length: 15 amino acids. CDR3 in amino acids: CASSPLAGPRDEQYF. The CDR3 DNA is TGTGCCAGCTCACCTCTAGCGGGCCCTAGGGACGAGCAGTACTTC.

The rearrangement joins TRBV19 to TRBJ1-2, with D maybe TRBD1 (6 bases). The CDR3 is 13 residues long. V gave up 2 bases and J gave up 7 bases, with 11 bases separating them. Germline loops: CDR1 LNHDA, CDR2 SQIVND (reference sequence). The CDR3 is CASSIRQGPGYTF. In nucleotides, the CDR3 is TGTGCCAGTAGTATAAGGCAGGGGCCTGGCTACACCTTC.

This chain joins TRBV2 and TRBJ2-5; TRBD2 matches at 7 bases. The CDR3 runs 15 residues. In germline, CDR1 is SNHLY, CDR2 FYNNEI. Trimming took 2 bases from V and 2 from J; bases not matched to a gene: 5. CDR3 in DNA: TGTGCCAGCAGTGAATATCCGCGGGGGCAAGAGACCCAGTACTTC. As protein: CASSEYPRGQETQYF.

The rearrangement uses TRBV5-5 and TRBJ2-5, with a tentative D call TRBD2 (5 bases). Germline values: CDR1 SGHKS, CDR2 YYEKEE (reference sequence). Trimming removed 4 bases at V and 7 bases at J, with 20 bases between. The CDR3 loop spans 15 amino acids. CDR3 amino acids: CASSRTTGNLGTQYF. CDR3 in DNA: TGTGCCAGCAGCCGGACCACCGGGAACCTTGGGACCCAGTACTTC.

V is TRBV6-1 and J is TRBJ1-1, with 7 positions matching TRBD1. The V gene end was trimmed by 2 bases and the J gene end by 3 bases; junction bases not matched to a gene: 6. The germline V gene has CDR1 MNHNS and CDR2 SASEGT. CDR3 size: 15 residues. The CDR3 bases are TGTGCCAGCAGTGAATCCGAGGGGGCATACACTGAAGCTTTCTTT. Protein product: CASSESEGAYTEAFF.

V gene TRBV2 combines with J gene TRBJ2-6; unclear D gene. Germline CDR1 is SNHLY and CDR2 is FYNNEI. This CDR3 is built from 14 residues. V was trimmed by 5 bases and J by 0 bases, leaving 5 bases between them. This CDR3 is CASSRVSGANVLTF. CDR3 nucleotide sequence: TGTGCCAGCAGTCGGGTCTCTGGGGCCAACGTCCTGACTTTC.

The chain joins TRBV7-6 to TRBJ2-7, with D perhaps matching TRBD1 or TRBD2 (5 bases each). Deletions cut 1 base from V and 7 bases from J, with 17 bases between. This CDR3 spans 15 amino acids. From germline, CDR1 is SGHVS and CDR2 FNYEAQ. Here the CDR3 DNA reads TGTGCCAGCAGCTTAGAGGTGTGGGGGAGATATGAGCAGTACTTC. Residues: CASSLEVWGRYEQYF.

This clone showed up just a few times. V usage is TRBV5-6 and J usage is TRBJ1-6, with TRBD1 matching 8 bases. Trimming cost V 3 bases and J 6 bases; bases outside gene matches: 2. The CDR3 covers 14 residues. Germline V lookup: CDR1 SGHDT, CDR2 YYEEEE. Here the CDR3 DNA reads TGTGCCAGCAGCTGGGACAGGACTAATTCACCCCTCCACTTT. Amino acid sequence: CASSWDRTNSPLHF.